This T cell receptor beta chain was observed in a study of vaccination effects on CD4 cells after COVID-19. The V gene's germline CDR1 is KGHDR and CDR2 SFDVKD. V lost 8 bases, J lost 8 bases, and 30 bases lay in between. The CDR3 is made up of 19 amino acids. For this clone: The target antigen is unknown.

Clones were sequenced by immunoSEQ multiplex PCR, and TCRdb holds only the in-frame ones, with some missing. The table records tens of thousands of clones, 65% to 75% of them present only once. The culture ran for approximately 10 days, and then CD4+ T cells were isolated. Two doses of either BNT162b2 or mRNA-1273 were given to each participant. Vaccinated recipients, who were negative for nucleocapsid antibodies, had no history of SARS-CoV-2 infection. The origin of this receptor is a human donor who received a COVID-19 vaccine. The chain uses TRBV24-1 and TRBJ1-6; tentatively, D is TRBD1 (5 bases). The sequenced sample was CD4+ T cells from PBMCs cultured without peptide, obtained after COVID-19 vaccination. The CDR3 DNA reads TGTGCCACCACCGATCGTGTACGGGGGGTTTGGATTGAAGATTCACCCCTCCACTTT. Translating gives CATTDRVRGVWIEDSPLHF.